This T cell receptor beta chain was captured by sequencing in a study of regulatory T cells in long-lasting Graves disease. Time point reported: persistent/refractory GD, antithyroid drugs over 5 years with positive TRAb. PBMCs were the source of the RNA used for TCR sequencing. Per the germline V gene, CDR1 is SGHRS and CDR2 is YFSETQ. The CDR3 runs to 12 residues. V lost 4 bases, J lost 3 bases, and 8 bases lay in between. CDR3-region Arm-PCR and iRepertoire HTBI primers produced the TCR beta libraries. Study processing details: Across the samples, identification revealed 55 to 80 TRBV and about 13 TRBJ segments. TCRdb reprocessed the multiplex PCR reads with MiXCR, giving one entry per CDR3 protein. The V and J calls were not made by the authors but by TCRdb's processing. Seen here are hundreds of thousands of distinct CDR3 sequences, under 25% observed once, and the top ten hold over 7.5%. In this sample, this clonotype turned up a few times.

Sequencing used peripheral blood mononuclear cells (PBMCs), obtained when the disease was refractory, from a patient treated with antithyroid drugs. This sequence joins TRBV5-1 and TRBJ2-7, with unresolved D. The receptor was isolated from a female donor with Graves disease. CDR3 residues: CASSDNSYEQYF. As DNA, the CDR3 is TGCGCCAGCAGCGACAATAGCTACGAGCAGTACTTC.